Described below is a single TCR beta chain sequence and its context. Antigen specificity is unknown. This specimen belongs to a study of CD4 T cells in relation to SARS-CoV-2 and coronaviruses. Germline CDR1 is SGHTA and CDR2 is FQGNSA. The CDR3 spans 16 residues. V dropped 5 bases and J dropped 6; count of bases not matched to a gene: 12. Findings and caveats of the study: Pre-pandemic and post-infection samples never came from the same donor.

Sequencing used immunoSEQ multiplex PCR; TCRdb keeps in-frame clones, though not all of them. The profile shows under 90,000 clones, 85% to 95% of them singletons. CD4+ T cells from unexposed donors were obtained before the COVID-19 pandemic (2011-2018). V gene TRBV7-2 combines with J gene TRBJ1-2; 10 positions agree with TRBD1. The specimen was naive CD4+ T cells from PBMCs. The subset was: naive CD4+ T cells isolated by negative enrichment. This receptor was identified in a human donor in good health. The CDR3 is CASSEPGTGERNGYTF. In nucleotides, the CDR3 is TGTGCCAGCAGCGAACCCGGGACAGGGGAGAGGAATGGCTACACCTTC.